The rows below give T cell receptor beta chains drawn from one sample of a study of blood T cell repertoires in COVID-19. The assay was immunoSEQ multiplex PCR, and TCRdb's table has in-frame clones only and misses some. The sample holds 15,000 to 20,000 clones; about nine tenths are singletons and the top ten take about 16%. Sequences were obtained from peripheral blood. All receptors come from a human donor in a cohort sampled during active COVID-19. Each CDR3 is given with its conserved first and last residue. A D gene is named only where the DNA matches it firmly. Expanded clones get a size class; other rows say once, few or many, or leave the size out.

D,J,V,size,DNA,CDR3
.,TRBJ2-1,TRBV29-1,.,TGCAGCGTGGTCCTAGGACGGGGAAGTGAGCAGTTCTTC,CSVVLGRGSEQFF
.,TRBJ2-2,TRBV9,.,TGTGCCAGCACCAAAACCCTGGACATCACCGGGGAGCTGTTTTTT,CASTKTLDITGELFF
TRBD2,TRBJ2-3,TRBV30,.,TGTGCCTGGAGCCCAGGACTAGCGGGGGGCCTGGATACGCAGTATTTT,CAWSPGLAGGLDTQYF
.,TRBJ2-3,TRBV19,.,TGTGCCAGTAGCGAGAGTTCCCGCACAGATACGCAGTATTTT,CASSESSRTDTQYF
.,TRBJ1-2,TRBV7-3,.,TGTGCCAGCAGCCCCGCCGGGGGGGGCTACACCTTC,CASSPAGGGYTF
.,TRBJ2-7,TRBV29-1,.,TGCAGCGTTTATGGGAGAGCCTACGAGCAGTACTTC,CSVYGRAYEQYF
.,TRBJ1-1,TRBV14,.,TGTGCCAGCAGCTCCTTGGCGGGTGGCACTGAAGCTTTCTTT,CASSSLAGGTEAFF
TRBD1,TRBJ2-5,TRBV6-6,.,TGTGCCAGCAGCTACAGACAGGGCCAAGAGACCCAGTACTTC,CASSYRQGQETQYF
TRBD1,TRBJ1-5,TRBV27,.,TGTGCCAGCAGTTTATTCGGGGCGGGTCAGGGGGATGGTCAGCCCCAGCATTTT,CASSLFGAGQGDGQPQHF
.,TRBJ1-3,TRBV5-4,.,TGTGCCAGCAGCTTGCAGGGGTTGGTGGGAAACACCATATATTTT,CASSLQGLVGNTIYF
TRBD2,TRBJ2-3,TRBV11-3,.,TGTGCCAGCAGCTCCAGGACTAGCGGGGGCACAGATACGCAGTATTTT,CASSSRTSGGTDTQYF
.,TRBJ1-6,TRBV6-5,.,TGTGCCAGCAGTTACAGAGGCTCTAATTCACCCCTCCACTTT,CASSYRGSNSPLHF
.,TRBJ2-7,TRBV5-6,.,TGTGCCAGCAGCTTGCCGACGGGGGGCGCCTGGCAGTACTTC,CASSLPTGGAWQYF
.,TRBJ1-6,TRBV6-5,.,TGTGCCAGCAGAATCGAGGGAGGAACGAATTCACCCCTCCACTTT,CASRIEGGTNSPLHF
.,TRBJ1-4,TRBV2,.,TGTGCCAGCAGTGAATCCCGGGGAGGCGAAAAACTGTTTTTT,CASSESRGGEKLFF
TRBD1,TRBJ2-3,TRBV27,.,TGTGCCAGCAGTTTGGACAGGGGGTCCGATACGCAGTATTTT,CASSLDRGSDTQYF
TRBD2,TRBJ2-6,TRBV7-3,.,TGTGCCAGCAGCTTAATAGGCTCCGGGGGGGCGCCCTCTGGGGCCAACGTCCTGACTTTC,CASSLIGSGGAPSGANVLTF
TRBD1,TRBJ1-1,TRBV14,.,TGTGCCAGCAGCGACCGGTTGGGCTTGGGACAGAGATTCATGAACACTGAAGCTTTCTTT,CASSDRLGLGQRFMNTEAFF
.,TRBJ2-1,TRBV30,.,TGTGCCTGGACGGCGGGGACGAACAATGAGCAGTTCTTC,CAWTAGTNNEQFF
TRBD1,TRBJ1-2,TRBV6-5,.,TGTGCCAGCAGTTGGACAGGGGGCGGCTACACCTTC,CASSWTGGGYTF
TRBD2,TRBJ2-3,TRBV6-5,.,TGTGCCAGCACCCACCGGAGAGCGGGGGGTCGGACGCAGTATTTT,CASTHRRAGGRTQYF
.,TRBJ2-7,TRBV5-1,few,TGCGCCAGCAGCTTGGGCCAGGGAAATTACGAGCAGTACTTC,CASSLGQGNYEQYF
TRBD1,TRBJ1-2,TRBV18,.,TGTGCCAGCTCACCCACTACAGGGGGTCTTGACTATGGCTACACCTTC,CASSPTTGGLDYGYTF
.,TRBJ1-6,TRBV7-8,.,TGTGCCAGCAGCTTAGCGCTGGTGGAGGGCTCCTATAATTCACCCCTCCACTTT,CASSLALVEGSYNSPLHF
.,TRBJ2-7,TRBV24-1,.,TGTGCCACCACAAACCAACAGGTCTACGAGCAGTACTTC,CATTNQQVYEQYF
TRBD1,TRBJ2-7,TRBV18,.,TGTGCCAGCTCACTAGACAGGGCGAACGAGCAGTACTTC,CASSLDRANEQYF
.,TRBJ2-7,TRBV12-3/TRBV12-4,.,TGTGCCAGCACCACTAGCTCCTACGAGCAGTACTTC,CASTTSSYEQYF
.,TRBJ1-2,TRBV6-5,.,TGTGCCAGCAGTTACTCCGACAGCGATGGCTACACCTTC,CASSYSDSDGYTF
.,TRBJ1-1,TRBV18,.,TGTGCCAGCTCACCAAGCCCCACTGAAGCTTTCTTT,CASSPSPTEAFF
.,TRBJ2-3,TRBV11-2,once,TGTGCCAGCAGCCTCGAGGGGGGAGGGGGTACGCAGTATTTT,CASSLEGGGGTQYF
.,TRBJ2-2,TRBV11-3,.,TGTGCCAGCAGCTCGATGGGGCGCGGGGAGCTGTTTTTT,CASSSMGRGELFF
TRBD1,TRBJ1-3,TRBV28,.,TGTGCCAGCAGTAAGCGTCGACAGGGTGGGGGAGCTGGGGGAAACACCATATATTTT,CASSKRRQGGGAGGNTIYF
TRBD2,TRBJ2-3,TRBV9,.,TGTGCCAGCAGCGCTAAACTAGCGATAAGCACAGATACGCAGTATTTT,CASSAKLAISTDTQYF
.,TRBJ2-5,TRBV11-2,.,TGTGCCAGCAGCCACCGGCGGGGTGGAGAGACCCAGTACTTC,CASSHRRGGETQYF
TRBD1,TRBJ2-4,TRBV7-9,.,TGTGCCAGCAGCTCACGAGGACAGGGGGTTGACATTCAGTACTTC,CASSSRGQGVDIQYF
.,TRBJ2-5,TRBV27,.,TGTGCCAGCAGTCTGTTTTCTGACAGAAGAGAGACCCAGTACTTC,CASSLFSDRRETQYF
TRBD1,TRBJ1-1,TRBV19,.,TGTGCCAGTAGGACAGGGCGGTACACTGAAGCTTTCTTT,CASRTGRYTEAFF
.,TRBJ1-4,TRBV15,.,TGTGCCACCAGCAGAGGTGGCCGTTCAACTAATGAAAAACTGTTTTTT,CATSRGGRSTNEKLFF
.,TRBJ1-1,TRBV5-4,.,TGTGCCAGCAGCTCACAGGGCCTGAACACTGAAGCTTTCTTT,CASSSQGLNTEAFF
TRBD1,TRBJ1-1,TRBV29-1,.,TGCAGCGTTGGGGGCGTTGGGGGTGGGACAGGAAGGGAAGCTTTCTTT,CSVGGVGGGTGREAFF
.,TRBJ1-3,TRBV30,.,TGTGCCTGGAGTGGGTTGGGCGGAAACACCATATATTTT,CAWSGLGGNTIYF
.,TRBJ2-1,TRBV15,.,TGTGCCATCGGCGGGCGGCCTAACAATGAGCAGTTCTTC,CAIGGRPNNEQFF
.,TRBJ1-6,TRBV4-1,.,TGCGCCCGCAGCCAAGGGGGGGGGAAGACGGACAAAACCCTCTATAATTCACCCCTCCACTTT,CARSQGGGKTDKTLYNSPLHF
TRBD2,TRBJ2-2,TRBV6-4,once,TGTGCCAGCAGCCGGCGGGGGTTCAGCGGGGAGCTGTTTTTT,CASSRRGFSGELFF
TRBD1,TRBJ1-3,TRBV5-6,once,TGTGCCAGCAGCGACAGGGGGCTAGCTGGAAACACCATATATTTT,CASSDRGLAGNTIYF
TRBD2,TRBJ2-7,TRBV7-3,once,TGTGCCAGCAGCCCTACTAGCGGGGGTCCCTACGAGCAGTACTTC,CASSPTSGGPYEQYF
.,TRBJ2-1,TRBV9,.,TGTGCCAGCAGCGTTTACTCCTACAATGAGCAGTTCTTC,CASSVYSYNEQFF
.,TRBJ1-4,TRBV27,.,TGTGCCAGCAGTTTTCGGGGAGCTCTTGGAACTAATGAAAAACTGTTTTTT,CASSFRGALGTNEKLFF
TRBD2,TRBJ2-3,TRBV6-4,.,TGTGCCAGCAGTGCCGGGGGGGGCCGCACAGATACGCAGTATTTT,CASSAGGGRTDTQYF
.,TRBJ2-5,TRBV5-4,.,TGTGCCAGCAGCTTGGGGTCAGGTCAGGAGACCCAGTACTTC,CASSLGSGQETQYF
.,TRBJ1-6,TRBV12-5,.,TGTGCTAGTGGTTCCGTGAGCTCCTATAATTCACCCCTCCACTTT,CASGSVSSYNSPLHF